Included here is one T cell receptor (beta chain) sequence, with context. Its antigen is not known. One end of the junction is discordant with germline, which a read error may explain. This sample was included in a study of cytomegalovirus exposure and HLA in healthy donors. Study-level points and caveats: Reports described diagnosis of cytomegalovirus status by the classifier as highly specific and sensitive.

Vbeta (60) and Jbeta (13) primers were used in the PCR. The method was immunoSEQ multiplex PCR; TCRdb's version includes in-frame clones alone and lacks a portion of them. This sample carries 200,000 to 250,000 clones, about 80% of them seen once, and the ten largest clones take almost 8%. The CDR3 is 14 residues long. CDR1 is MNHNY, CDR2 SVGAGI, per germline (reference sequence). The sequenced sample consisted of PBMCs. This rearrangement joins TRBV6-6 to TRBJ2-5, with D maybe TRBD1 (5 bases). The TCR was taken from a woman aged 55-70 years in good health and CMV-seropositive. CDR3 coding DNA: TGTGCCAGCAGCCCCCCAGGGTCCCAAGGGACCCAGTACTTC. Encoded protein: CASSPPGSQGTQYF.